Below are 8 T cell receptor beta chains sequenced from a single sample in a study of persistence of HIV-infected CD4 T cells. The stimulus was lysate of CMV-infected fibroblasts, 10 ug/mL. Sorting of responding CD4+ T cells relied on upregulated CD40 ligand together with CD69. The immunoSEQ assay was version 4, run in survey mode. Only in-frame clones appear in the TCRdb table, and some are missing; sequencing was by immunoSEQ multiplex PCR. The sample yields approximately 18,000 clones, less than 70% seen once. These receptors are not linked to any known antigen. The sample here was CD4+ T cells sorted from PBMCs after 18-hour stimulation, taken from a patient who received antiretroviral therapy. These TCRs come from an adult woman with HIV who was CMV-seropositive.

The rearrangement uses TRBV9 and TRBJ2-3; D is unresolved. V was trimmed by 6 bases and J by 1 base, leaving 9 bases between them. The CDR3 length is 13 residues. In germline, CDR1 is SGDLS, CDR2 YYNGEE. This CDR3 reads CASTRRGTDTQYF. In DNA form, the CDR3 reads TGTGCCAGCACCAGAAGAGGCACAGATACGCAGTATTTT.

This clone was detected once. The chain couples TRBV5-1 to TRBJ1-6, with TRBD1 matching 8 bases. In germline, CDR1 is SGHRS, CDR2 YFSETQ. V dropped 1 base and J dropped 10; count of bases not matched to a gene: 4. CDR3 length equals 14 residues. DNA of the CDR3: TGCGCCAGCAGCTTGCGGACAGGGCGATCACCCCTCCACTTT. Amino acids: CASSLRTGRSPLHF.

CDR3 in amino acids: CASSGARTSEQFF. In DNA, the CDR3 is TGTGCCAGCAGTGGGGCCCGGACAAGTGAGCAGTTCTTC. The chain uses TRBV6-6 and TRBJ2-1; tentative D call: TRBD1 (5 bases). V was pared by 5 bases and J by 9 bases, with 14 bases between. CDR1 and CDR2 (germline): MNHNY, SVGAGI (reference sequence). The CDR3 totals 13 residues.

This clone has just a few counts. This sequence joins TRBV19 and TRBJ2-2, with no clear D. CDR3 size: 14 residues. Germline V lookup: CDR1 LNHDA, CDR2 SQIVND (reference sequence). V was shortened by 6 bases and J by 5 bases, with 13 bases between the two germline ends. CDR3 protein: CASRWTGGTGELFF. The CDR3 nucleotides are TGTGCCAGTAGATGGACCGGTGGGACCGGGGAGCTGTTTTTT.

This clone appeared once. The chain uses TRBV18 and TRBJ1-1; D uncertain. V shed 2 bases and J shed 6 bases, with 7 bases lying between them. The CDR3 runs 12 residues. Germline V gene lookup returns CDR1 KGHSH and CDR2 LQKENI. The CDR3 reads CASSPDISEAFF. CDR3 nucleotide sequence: TGTGCCAGCTCACCAGACATCTCTGAAGCTTTCTTT.

The CDR3 reads CASSSSSGQANYGYTF. For the CDR3, the DNA is TGTGCCAGCAGCTCCTCGAGCGGGCAGGCCAACTATGGCTACACCTTC. This chain links TRBV5-5 with TRBJ1-2; D gene uncertain. This CDR3 is 16 amino acids long. Per the germline V gene, CDR1 is SGHKS and CDR2 is YYEKEE (reference sequence). V lost 3 bases to trimming and J lost 2 bases, with 17 bases between them.

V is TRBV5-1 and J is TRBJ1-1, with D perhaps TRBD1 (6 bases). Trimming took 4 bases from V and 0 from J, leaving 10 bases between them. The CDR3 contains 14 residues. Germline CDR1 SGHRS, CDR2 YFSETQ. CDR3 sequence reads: CASSIQGVNTEAFF. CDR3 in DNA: TGCGCCAGCAGCATACAGGGAGTGAACACTGAAGCTTTCTTT.

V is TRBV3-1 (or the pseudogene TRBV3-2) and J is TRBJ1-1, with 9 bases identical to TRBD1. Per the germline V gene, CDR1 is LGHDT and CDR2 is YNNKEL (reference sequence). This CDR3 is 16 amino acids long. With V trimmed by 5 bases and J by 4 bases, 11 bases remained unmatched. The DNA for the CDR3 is TGTGCCAGCAGCGATCCGGGACAGGGAGGAATCACTGAAGCTTTCTTT. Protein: CASSDPGQGGITEAFF.